This T cell receptor (beta chain) was found in a study of cytomegalovirus exposure and HLA in healthy donors. Study summary: Genotyping showed roughly 86% of a few hundred donors falling in the Caucasian-associated ancestry cluster. Regarding the study as a whole: On later analysis, the bulk of CMV-associated TCR beta chains appeared to be HLA-restricted. A further, later analysis showed that HLA-associated TCR beta chains (compared with equally common others) were more clonally expanded.

The PCR contained 60 Vbeta and 13 Jbeta primers. Using immunoSEQ multiplex PCR, the repertoire was profiled, and TCRdb retains in-frame clones only, with some absent. The repertoire consists of around 160,000 clones, with around two thirds occurring once and the leading ten covering approximately 1.5%. This CDR3 has 14 amino acids. The ends lost 2 bases at V and 10 bases at J; junction bases unmatched: 4. Germline V gene data show CDR1 as SGHTA and CDR2 as FQGNSA. As regards this clone: The antigen remains unidentified.

The chain carries TRBV7-2 and TRBJ1-6, with 8 bases fitting TRBD1. This sequence originates from a man in his fifties in good health and CMV-seronegative. Sequenced material: PBMCs. The CDR3: CASSLQGAESPLHF. Here the CDR3 DNA reads TGTGCCAGCAGCTTACAGGGGGCGGAATCACCCCTCCACTTT.